This note documents a single T cell receptor (beta chain) sequence. All enrollees were about 18 to 89 years old and from approximately 25 US areas. Researchers sorted participants into cohorts using their self-reported clinical history. The assay was immunoSEQ multiplex PCR, and TCRdb's table has in-frame clones only and misses some. The table includes 220,000 or so clones, 80% to 85% detected once. There are 13 residues in the CDR3. CDR1 MDHEN and CDR2 SYDVKM come from the germline V gene. Trimming shortened V by 4 bases and J by 2 bases, and 8 bases separated the two germline ends. The sample originates from a study of blood T cell repertoires in COVID-19. For the study at large: Collection of acute and convalescent COVID-19 samples took place in the United States, Italy and Spain. Sources were T cells, B-cell-depleted T cells, or PBMCs; the material itself was cDNA or gDNA.

V gene TRBV28 combines with J gene TRBJ1-2; D may be TRBD1 (6 bases). Sequenced input: PBMCs or T cells enriched from blood (not recorded which). This clonotype originated in a woman in her thirties or forties who had recovered from COVID-19. The CDR3, as DNA: TGTGCCAGCAGTTCAGGGGTAAACTATGGCTACACCTTC. Its protein product is CASSSGVNYGYTF.